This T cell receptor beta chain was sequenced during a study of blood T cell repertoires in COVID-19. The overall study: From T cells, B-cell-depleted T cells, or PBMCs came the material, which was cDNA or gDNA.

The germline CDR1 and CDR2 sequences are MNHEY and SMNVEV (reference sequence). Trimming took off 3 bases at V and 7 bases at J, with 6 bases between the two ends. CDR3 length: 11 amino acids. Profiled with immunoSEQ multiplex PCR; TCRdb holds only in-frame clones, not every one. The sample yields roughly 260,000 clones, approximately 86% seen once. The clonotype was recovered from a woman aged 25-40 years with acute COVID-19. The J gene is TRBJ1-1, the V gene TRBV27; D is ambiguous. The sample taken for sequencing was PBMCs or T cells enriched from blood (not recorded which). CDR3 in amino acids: CASSLGSEAFF. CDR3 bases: TGTGCCAGCAGTTTGGGCAGTGAAGCTTTCTTT.